One sample yielded the 7 T cell receptor beta chains listed below, sequenced in a study of identical twins. TCRdb re-analysed the 5' RACE reads in MiXCR, keeping a single row per CDR3 protein. The data contain approximately 150,000 distinct CDR3 sequences, roughly 3.5% of them singletons. Material for sequencing was memory T cells sorted from blood. The receptor source for this set is a man aged 18 to 35 in good health.

This clonotype was detected ten times or more. The V and J genes are TRBV15 and TRBJ2-1; 10 bases align to TRBD1. The CDR3 has 14 amino acids. J lost 15 bases, V lost 0 bases, and 8 bases had no gene match. Germline V gene data show CDR1 as LNHNV and CDR2 as YYDKDF (reference sequence). The CDR3 here is CATSREGQGVGRFF. CDR3 bases: TGTGCCACCAGCAGAGAAGGACAGGGGGTAGGGCGGTTCTTC.

This clonotype was counted ten times or more. This CDR3 is CASSLDRWGEKLFF. The CDR3 DNA is TGTGCCAGCAGCTTAGACAGGTGGGGTGAAAAACTGTTTTTT. The chain carries TRBV7-2 and TRBJ1-4; D perhaps matches TRBD1 (5 bases). V lost 1 base to trimming and J lost 7 bases, with 10 bases between them. The CDR3 is made up of 14 amino acids. Germline values: CDR1 SGHTA, CDR2 FQGNSA.

This clonotype was detected many times. The rearrangement links TRBV3-1 to TRBJ2-2; D possibly corresponds to TRBD2 (6 bases). The V end was cut by 0 bases, the J end by 4 bases, with 9 bases between. The CDR3 sequence is 15 residues long. Germline loops: CDR1 LGHDT, CDR2 YNNKEL (reference sequence). CDR3 sequence reads: CASSQEFGGTGELFF. CDR3 coding DNA: TGTGCCAGCAGCCAAGAATTCGGGGGCACCGGGGAGCTGTTTTTT.

This clonotype was detected ten times or more. This chain links TRBV7-3 with TRBJ1-1; D not certain. Per germline, CDR1 SGHTA and CDR2 FQGTGA. The CDR3 has 13 amino acids. Trimming removed 5 bases at V and 2 bases at J, with 9 bases between. CDR3 protein: CASSRAINTEAFF. DNA for the CDR3: TGTGCCAGCAGCCGGGCTATTAACACTGAAGCTTTCTTT.

This clonotype was recorded many times. The rearrangement uses TRBV9 and TRBJ2-3; possibly TRBD2 for D (6 bases). Trimming pared 4 bases from V and 1 base from J, leaving 13 bases between. The CDR3 has 15 residues. Germline values: CDR1 SGDLS, CDR2 YYNGEE. CDR3 DNA sequence: TGTGCCAGCAGCCGCGACAGCGGGCGCACAGATACGCAGTATTTT. Residues: CASSRDSGRTDTQYF.

This clonotype was detected many times. The rearrangement links TRBV7-2 to TRBJ2-3, with D possibly matching TRBD2 (5 bases). The germline CDR1 and CDR2 sequences are SGHTA and FQGNSA. V gave up 1 base and J gave up 5 bases, with 16 bases separating them. The CDR3 spans 16 residues. The CDR3 loop is CASSLGRGLERDTQYF. The CDR3 bases are TGTGCCAGCAGCTTAGGGCGTGGACTGGAGAGAGATACGCAGTATTTT.

This clonotype was recorded a few times. V and J are TRBV14 and TRBJ2-7, with 10 bases fitting TRBD2. The CDR3 is 16 amino acids. The J segment lost 0 bases and the V segment lost 2 bases, leaving 4 bases of the junction unmatched. Germline assignment: CDR1 SGHDN and CDR2 FVKESK. The CDR3 DNA sequence: TGTGCCAGCAGCCAATTAGCGGGAGGCCTCTCCTACGAGCAGTACTTC. Amino acids: CASSQLAGGLSYEQYF.